The rows below give T cell receptor beta chains drawn from one sample of a study of blood T cell repertoires in COVID-19. Assay used: immunoSEQ multiplex PCR; TCRdb lists only in-frame clones, some missing. The top ten hold 2% to 2.5% of the sample, which has roughly 430,000 clones, roughly 90% seen once. Sequenced input: PBMCs or T cells enriched from blood (not recorded which). Source of these receptors: a woman in her thirties or forties with acute COVID-19. The CDR3 runs from the conserved cysteine through the conserved F or W. Not all rows give a size; the values are once, few, many and, for expanded clones, a class.

>TRBV7-6|NA
CASSLRGLQGARYSNQPQHF
>TRBV11-2|NA
CASSFGQGIGAGYTF
>TRBV24-1|NA
CATSDLDSPYGNEQFF
>TRBV2|NA
CASSEPGGNEQYF
>TRBV6-4|many
CASSAERTGGHGYTF
>TRBV6-4|NA
CASSPKGLGGPGTEAFF
>TRBV9|NA
CASSNEAGGTDTQYF
>TRBV6-5|NA
CASTAPSSPLHF
>TRBV5-6|NA
CASSFHRTGGNEKLFF
>TRBV12-3/TRBV12-4|NA
CASSGTAAGYTF
>TRBV7-2|NA
CASSFSGATNEKLFF
>TRBV3-1/TRBV3-2|NA
CASSQEGTGTGIINEQYF
>TRBV27|NA
CASSFGGVYNEQFF
>TRBV7-6|NA
CASSYHSLAGGQETQYF
>TRBV11-3|few
CASSRQGPTDTQYF
>TRBV10-3|NA
CAISASGGPGNEQFF
>TRBV19|NA
CASSTDSFSYEQYF
>TRBV6-2/TRBV6-3|NA
CASSYSSTNYGYTF
>TRBV4-2|NA
CASSQERTRSYEQYF
>TRBV18|NA
CASSPRGETQYF
>TRBV18|NA
CASSPLTGGDQPQHF
>TRBV5-6|NA
CASSSDRNTIGELFF
>TRBV6-1|NA
CASSENTGGDTEAFF
>TRBV7-2|NA
CASSLGALSNTGELFF
>TRBV9|NA
CASSPRLARTDTQYF
>TRBV24-1|NA
CATSDWRQGGGYTF
>TRBV6-5|NA
CASNHGMNTEAFF
>TRBV24-1|NA
CATSDRLAGGDTQYF
>TRBV19|NA
CASSANRAMNEQYF
>TRBV10-3|NA
CAISAARQGGTDTQYF
>TRBV7-9|NA
CASSEDRVGIAGELFF
>TRBV5-6|NA
CASSLGAQNYGYTF
>TRBV6-5|NA
CASSHGGAGETQYF
>TRBV19|NA
CASSDNPTSYEQYF
>TRBV12-3/TRBV12-4|NA
CASSSGLYNEQFF
>TRBV7-9|NA
CASSPGGATEAFF
>TRBV9|NA
CASSGGGEQETQYF
>TRBV5-1|NA
CASSLFGEYEQYF
>TRBV7-9|NA
CASSLAEGGGEKLFF
>TRBV24-1|NA
CATSAGGAGTDTQYF
>TRBV2|NA
CASTLPDRIYGYTF
>TRBV5-1|NA
CASITGSRAFF
>TRBV2|NA
CASNLNGVFSPLHF
>TRBV2|once
CASSPGTEVEQYF
>TRBV19|once
CASKGQRDSTEAFF
>TRBV6-5|NA
CASVAGTSGYEQYF
>TRBV27|NA
CASSSTRTVNTGELFF
>TRBV19|few
CASSTQGTNTGELFF
>TRBV11-2|NA
CASSLDRAARTDTQYF